This T cell receptor (beta chain) was sequenced for a study of blood T cell repertoires in COVID-19. For the study at large: Sites in the United States, Italy and Spain provided acute and convalescent COVID-19 samples.

This CDR3 has 16 residues. Germline values: CDR1 SGHAT, CDR2 FQNNGV. Trimming took off 5 bases at V and 1 base at J, with 15 bases between the two ends. The method was immunoSEQ multiplex PCR; TCRdb's version includes in-frame clones alone and lacks a portion of them. The table records some 200,000 clones, 85% to 90% of them present only once. The sequence was collected from a man aged 80 or over with acute or convalescent COVID-19. The sequenced material came from peripheral blood. This rearrangement joins TRBV11-2 to TRBJ2-4; D call uncertain. The CDR3 coding sequence is TGTGCCAGCAGCCATCTGGTCGCGGTGGCCAAAAACATTCAGTACTTC. Translating it yields CASSHLVAVAKNIQYF.